This entry lists 16 T cell receptor beta chains sequenced from one sample in a study of shared clonotypes between healthy human individuals. Assay: immunoSEQ multiplex PCR; the TCRdb copy retains only in-frame clones and omits some. The data hold more than 2 million clones, with roughly 94% observed a single time. The specimen was naive CD4+ T cells sorted from blood. As to subset: CD45RA+ positively selected. The receptors were sampled from a man between 18 and 35 years old in good health.

This clone was observed once. The gene calls are TRBV7-9 and TRBJ2-7; D remains ambiguous. This CDR3 has 13 residues. The V end was cut by 6 bases, the J end by 2 bases, with 11 bases between. Germline CDR1 is SEHNR and CDR2 is FQNEAQ (reference sequence). CDR3 residues: CASRSGRTYEQYF. The CDR3 DNA reads as TGTGCCAGCAGGTCCGGACGGACCTACGAGCAGTACTTC.

This clone has only one observation. This chain joins TRBV15 and TRBJ2-6; perhaps TRBD1 as D (6 bases). The CDR3 totals 16 residues. The germline V gene has CDR1 LNHNV and CDR2 YYDKDF (reference sequence). Trimming pared 1 base from V and 4 bases from J, leaving 11 bases between. The CDR3 loop reads CATSRGEGTGANVLTF. The CDR3, as DNA: TGTGCCACCAGCAGAGGTGAGGGGACAGGGGCCAACGTCCTGACTTTC.

A word on this clone: Distinct nucleotide sequences in the sample also encode this CDR3. The chain links TRBV5-1 to TRBJ1-1; D ambiguous. The V end lost 2 bases, the J end lost 6 bases, and 5 bases lay between the germline ends. The CDR3 totals 11 residues. Germline CDR1 and CDR2: SGHRS and YFSETQ. CDR3 in DNA: TGCGCCAGCAGCTTTGGGCCTGAAGCTTTCTTT. Translation: CASSFGPEAFF. The full variable domain, with the rest looked up from reference TRBV5-1 and TRBJ1-1, is KAGVTQTPRYLIKTRGQQVTLSCSPISGHRSVSWYQQTPGQGLQFLFEYFSETQRNKGNFPGRFSGRQFSNSRSEMNVSTLELGDSALYLCASSFGPEAFFGQGTRLTVV.

The chain combines TRBV9 with TRBJ1-1; D is ambiguous. Germline CDR1 is SGDLS and CDR2 is YYNGEE. The germline V and J ends were trimmed by 2 bases and 2 bases, with 7 bases remaining between them. The CDR3 runs to 13 residues. This CDR3 is CASSVHKNTEAFF. The CDR3 nucleotides are TGTGCCAGCAGCGTGCACAAAAACACTGAAGCTTTCTTT.

The chain links TRBV5-4 to TRBJ1-6, with D possibly matching TRBD1 (5 bases). CDR1 and CDR2 (germline): SGHNT, YYREEE (reference sequence). CDR3 length: 17 amino acids. With 0 bases removed from V and 4 bases from J, the gap between germline ends came to 14 bases. CDR3: CASSLDLNRQYNSPLHF. As DNA, the CDR3 is TGTGCCAGCAGCTTGGATTTAAATCGACAGTATAATTCACCCCTCCACTTT.

The chain combines TRBV6-1 with TRBJ1-5, with no clear D. The germline gives CDR1 MNHNS, CDR2 SASEGT. Trimming took 2 bases from V and 0 from J, leaving 5 bases between them. This CDR3 contains 14 residues. CDR3 amino acids: CASSENDSNQPQHF. The DNA for the CDR3 is TGTGCCAGCAGTGAAAATGATAGCAATCAGCCCCAGCATTTT.

The genes are TRBV27 and TRBJ2-2, with 8 nucleotides matching TRBD1. CDR1 is MNHEY, CDR2 SMNVEV, per germline (reference sequence). CDR3 length: 13 residues. Germline trimming cut 5 bases from V and 13 bases from J; bases unmatched to any gene: 9. The CDR3 nucleotides read TGTGCCAGCAGTGCCTCGGACAGGGTTGTGCTGTTTTTT. It specifies CASSASDRVVLFF.

The sample holds a few counts of this clone. The rearrangement joins TRBV14 to TRBJ1-2; 7 bases fit TRBD1. Unmatched junction bases numbered 8, after V lost 5 bases and J lost 5 bases. Germline loops: CDR1 SGHDN, CDR2 FVKESK. The CDR3 contains 14 residues. This CDR3 reads CASSARDSLYGYTF. The DNA of the CDR3 is TGTGCCAGCAGCGCCCGGGACAGCCTATATGGCTACACCTTC.

V gene TRBV5-1 combines with J gene TRBJ1-1; D uncertain. The CDR3 extends over 9 amino acids. Germline lookup yields CDR1 SGHRS and CDR2 YFSETQ. CDR3: CDGPAEAFF. In nucleotides, the CDR3 is TGCGACGGGCCCGCTGAAGCTTTCTTT.

The CDR3: CAWGPGEQFF. In DNA, the CDR3 is TGTGCCTGGGGCCCCGGTGAGCAGTTCTTC. The chain combines TRBV30 with TRBJ2-1; D gene ambiguous. This CDR3 comprises 10 residues. Germline CDR1 GTSNPN, CDR2 SVGIG (reference sequence). Trimming cost V 5 bases and J 9 bases, with 8 bases left between them.

The genes are TRBV10-3 and TRBJ2-7; TRBD2 aligns across 8 bases. The CDR3 runs 16 residues. The germline gives CDR1 ENHRY, CDR2 SYGVKD. V lost 0 bases to trimming and J lost 5 bases; unmatched junction nucleotides: 9. The CDR3 loop is CAISESTWTAGDEQYF. CDR3 DNA sequence: TGTGCCATCAGTGAGTCGACATGGACAGCGGGGGACGAGCAGTACTTC.

V usage is TRBV18 and J usage is TRBJ1-4; D remains unclear. The germline gives CDR1 KGHSH, CDR2 LQKENI. The CDR3 is made up of 15 amino acids. Trimming cost V 2 bases and J 0 bases, with 7 bases left between them. In DNA, the CDR3 is TGTGCCAGCTCACCATTCGGGTCAACTAATGAAAAACTGTTTTTT. Translated: CASSPFGSTNEKLFF.

The V call is TRBV10-3, the J call TRBJ2-7, with D possibly matching TRBD1 (6 bases). Germline V gene sequence: CDR1 ENHRY, CDR2 SYGVKD. Trimming stripped 3 bases from V and 5 bases from J, with 17 bases between. This CDR3 is built from 15 residues. The CDR3 region has the DNA TGTGCCATCAGTGACTTGGGGCAGGGGCTCCACGAGCAGTACTTC. Translated, it gives CAISDLGQGLHEQYF.

The chain combines TRBV2 with TRBJ1-4, with 7 bases that match TRBD1. Germline values: CDR1 SNHLY, CDR2 FYNNEI. This CDR3 contains 14 residues. Germline trimming cut 7 bases from V and 4 bases from J; bases unmatched to any gene: 6. The CDR3 loop reads CASNKQGFNEKLFF. CDR3 in DNA: TGTGCCAGCAACAAACAGGGGTTTAATGAAAAACTGTTTTTT.

J is TRBJ1-2 and V is TRBV27; D unresolved. Germline values: CDR1 MNHEY, CDR2 SMNVEV (reference sequence). The V gene lost 4 bases and the J gene lost 0 bases, with 15 bases spanning the gap. The CDR3 is made up of 16 amino acids. The CDR3 DNA reads as TGTGCCAGCAGTTCTCTACGTGGGCCGACTAACTATGGCTACACCTTC. Its translation: CASSSLRGPTNYGYTF.

This chain links TRBV5-1 with TRBJ2-5, with 7 bases aligning to TRBD2. V lost 3 bases and J lost 3; bases outside the gene matches: 2. CDR3 size: 13 residues. Germline-derived CDR1 and CDR2 are SGHRS and YFSETQ. The CDR3 region has the DNA TGCGCCAGCAGCTACGGACTAGAAGAGACCCAGTACTTC. It specifies CASSYGLEETQYF.